The 23 T cell receptor beta chains reported below all come from one sample, sequenced in a study of human CD8 memory T cell subsets. By UMI-labeled 5' RACE, the TCR beta libraries were made. TCRdb re-called the 5' RACE reads, yielding one record per CDR3 amino acid sequence without DNA. This sample's clone table lists 9,500 to 11,000 distinct CDR3 sequences. Sequencing was carried out using CD8+ T cells from PBMCs. The receptors derive from a human donor in good health.

The rearrangement uses TRBV19 and TRBJ1-2. Looked up from germline, CDR1 is LNHDA and CDR2 is SQIVND (reference sequence). There are 13 residues in the CDR3. The CDR3 sequence: CASSMRTNYGYTF.

The chain has TRBV6-5 and TRBJ2-7; as DNA is missing, the TRBD1 call by TCRdb cannot be tested. CDR1 is MNHEY, CDR2 SVGAGI, per germline. The CDR3 loop spans 11 amino acids. The CDR3 loop is CASSYGGEQYF.

This clonotype shows up as medium-sized by frequency. The rearrangement joins TRBV14 to TRBJ2-1. CDR1 SGHDN and CDR2 FVKESK come from the germline V gene. The CDR3 spans 14 residues. Here the CDR3 reads CASSQGGDNNEQFF.

The chain employs TRBV19 and TRBJ2-7. The length of the CDR3 is 11 residues. Germline V CDR1 and CDR2: LNHDA, SQIVND (reference sequence). Here the CDR3 reads CASGDYYEQYF.

The chain has TRBV9 and TRBJ1-2; TCRdb picks TRBD1, but there is no DNA to check that call. CDR1 and CDR2 from the germline V gene are SGDLS and YYNGEE. The CDR3 is made up of 11 amino acids. The CDR3 region is CASSATGDYTF.

This clonotype is medium-sized by frequency. V gene TRBV19 combines with J gene TRBJ2-3; TCRdb proposes TRBD2, but this gene call is untestable without DNA. Looked up from germline, CDR1 is LNHDA and CDR2 is SQIVND (reference sequence). CDR3 length equals 14 residues. The CDR3 spells CASRIGGRPDTQYF. The full variable domain, in which reference TRBV19 and TRBJ2-3 provide the parts outside the CDR3, is DGGITQSPKYLFRKEGQNVTLSCEQNLNHDAMYWYRQDPGQGLRLIYYSQIVNDFQKGDIAEGYSVSREKKESFPLTVTSAQKNPTAFYLCASRIGGRPDTQYFGPGTRLTVL.

This chain connects TRBV21-1 to TRBJ2-3; TCRdb gives TRBD1 as the D gene, but with no DNA this cannot be confirmed. TRBV21-1 is given as a pseudogene. The CDR3 runs to 16 residues. CDR3 sequence reads: CASSKTGTGGADTQYF.

The chain recombines TRBV6-1 with TRBJ2-7; TCRdb picks TRBD1, but there is no DNA to check that call. The CDR3 runs 16 residues. Germline CDR1 MNHNS, CDR2 SASEGT. This CDR3 reads CASSEAEGEGPYEQYF.

The rearrangement uses TRBV12-3 or TRBV12-4 and TRBJ2-2; TCRdb's D call of TRBD1 is untestable without DNA. The CDR3 loop spans 13 amino acids. Here the CDR3 reads CASSLGHPTELFF.

The chain employs TRBV5-5 and TRBJ2-3; checking the TCRdb D call of TRBD1 is not possible without DNA. The CDR3 is 16 amino acids. Germline V gene lookup returns CDR1 SGHKS and CDR2 YYEKEE (reference sequence). The CDR3 region is CASSLGRGFSTDTQYF.

J is TRBJ2-1 and V is TRBV5-1; TCRdb reports TRBD2, a call that lacks DNA to check it against. Per germline, CDR1 SGHRS and CDR2 YFSETQ. There are 14 residues in the CDR3. The CDR3: CASRTGTSMNEQFF.

The rearrangement joins TRBV9 to TRBJ1-2. CDR1 SGDLS and CDR2 YYNGEE come from the germline V gene. The CDR3 has 12 residues. The CDR3 sequence: CASSVRYDGYTF.

The chain links TRBV19 to TRBJ2-7; the TRBD1 assignment by TCRdb is unverifiable without DNA. CDR3 length equals 15 residues. Germline CDR1 is LNHDA and CDR2 is SQIVND (reference sequence). CDR3 amino acids: CASSQGQIFTYEQYF.

The chain couples TRBV2 to TRBJ2-1. Germline assignment: CDR1 SNHLY and CDR2 FYNNEI. The CDR3 spans 14 residues. CDR3: CASSDSSFRNEQFF.

The genes are TRBV7-2 and TRBJ2-7. This CDR3 is 14 amino acids long. CDR1 and CDR2 (germline): SGHTA, FQGNSA. The chain's CDR3 is CASSLTGDGYEQYF. Full variable domain (remainder filled in from reference TRBV7-2 and TRBJ2-7): GAGVSQSPSNKVTEKGKDVELRCDPISGHTALYWYRQSLGQGLEFLIYFQGNSAPDKSGLPSDRFSAERTGGSVSTLTIQRTQQEDSAVYLCASSLTGDGYEQYFGPGTRLTVT.

The chain carries TRBV14 and TRBJ2-3; TCRdb calls TRBD1, which cannot be checked without DNA. The CDR3 covers 17 residues. The V gene's germline CDR1 is SGHDN and CDR2 FVKESK. The CDR3 here is CASSLLDVSRGTDTQYF.

The chain couples TRBV15 to TRBJ2-2; TCRdb's assignment of TRBD2 cannot be checked, as there is no DNA. From germline, CDR1 is LNHNV and CDR2 YYDKDF (reference sequence). The CDR3 is made up of 17 amino acids. CDR3 amino acids: CATSRGRGGPNTGELFF. Variable domain in full (rest from reference TRBV15 and TRBJ2-2): DAMVIQNPRYQVTQFGKPVTLSCSQTLNHNVMYWYQQKSSQAPKLLFHYYDKDFNNEADTPDNFQSRRPNTSFCFLDIRSPGLGDTAMYLCATSRGRGGPNTGELFFGEGSRLTVL.

J is TRBJ2-2 and V is TRBV11-2; lacking DNA, the TRBD1 call made by TCRdb goes unchecked. Per germline, CDR1 SGHAT and CDR2 FQNNGV. The CDR3 is 14 residues long. The CDR3 loop reads CASSLEDTTGELFF.

This clonotype is deemed medium-sized by its frequency. The rearrangement joins TRBV20-1 to TRBJ2-1; TCRdb designates TRBD2, a call that cannot be tested without DNA. Germline V gene sequence: CDR1 DFQATT, CDR2 SNEGSKA (reference sequence). This CDR3 has 15 residues. This chain's CDR3 is CSARGSGLSYNEQFF.

The genes are TRBV4-1 and TRBJ2-7; TCRdb names TRBD1, which stays unverified in the absence of DNA. Per germline, CDR1 MGHRA and CDR2 YSYEKL. This CDR3 is 13 amino acids long. The CDR3 sequence is CASSQGGNYEQYF.

The chain couples TRBV3-1 to TRBJ2-1; there is no DNA to check the TCRdb D call of TRBD2. This CDR3 is built from 18 residues. In germline, CDR1 is LGHDT, CDR2 YNNKEL (reference sequence). CDR3 residues: CASSQASLAGGPGNEQFF.

V gene TRBV5-5 combines with J gene TRBJ2-7. This CDR3 contains 12 residues. Germline CDR1 and CDR2: SGHKS and YYEKEE (reference sequence). CDR3: CASSKDGYEQYF.

The chain carries TRBV10-1 and TRBJ2-3; with no DNA, the TCRdb D assignment of TRBD2 cannot be verified. The germline V gene has CDR1 WNHNN and CDR2 SYGVQD (reference sequence). The CDR3 has 16 residues. The CDR3 region is CASSDVQALRTDTQYF.